This T cell receptor (beta chain) is from a study of CD8+CD57+ T cells in acquired aplastic anemia. Across the study: Healthy donor CD4+ cell samples had a mean of roughly 9.8 million reads.

Using genomic DNA as the template, TCR beta VDJ and CDR3 profiling was carried out. TCRdb redid the calling of the reads with MiXCR, one entry per CDR3 protein. Of about 220,000 distinct CDR3 sequences listed, about a third were seen once; the top ten hold approximately 1.2%. V was cut by 3 bases and J by 5 bases, with 14 bases left in between. Germline lookup yields CDR1 LNHDA and CDR2 SQIVND (reference sequence). This CDR3 is 15 amino acids long. Regarding the study as a whole: Shared by patients and controls, just under 30 CD8+ CDR3s were abundant in patients.

This clonotype was found many times. Its antigen is not identified. This rearrangement joins TRBV19 to TRBJ1-5; possible D gene TRBD1, 5 bases. The sequence was obtained from a human donor in good health, serving as a control. The sample was sorted CD4+, CD8+, or CD8+CD57+ T cells (not recorded which) from PBMCs. Here the CDR3 DNA reads TGTGCCAGTAGTATTGGGGCTGGATGGGATCAGCCCCAGCATTTT. Translating gives CASSIGAGWDQPQHF.